A selection of T cell receptor beta chains follows, all from one sample in a study of Ad26.COV2.S vaccination and SARS-CoV-2 variants. Produced via immunoSEQ multiplex PCR; TCRdb's table is partial and in-frame only. The data hold a few hundred thousand clones, with roughly 90% observed a single time. Sequencing was performed on peripheral blood, taken in a trial of Ad26.COV2.S vaccine versus placebo. The receptors originated from a person between 18 and 65 years old who received the Ad26.COV2.S COVID-19 vaccine or a placebo. The CDR3 runs from the conserved cysteine through the conserved F or W. A D gene is named only where the DNA matches it firmly. The size field is filled for only some rows; it gives once, few, many or a size class.

J: TRBJ1-6; D: TRBD1; size: NA; V: TRBV4-3; DNA: TGCGCCAGCAGCTCGGACAGGGTGAATTCACCCCTCCACTTT; CDR3: CASSSDRVNSPLHF
J: TRBJ1-1; D: NA; size: NA; V: TRBV19; DNA: TGTGCCAGTAGTTTTCAAGCGAACACTGAAGCTTTCTTT; CDR3: CASSFQANTEAFF
J: TRBJ1-1; D: NA; size: NA; V: TRBV28; DNA: TGTGCCAGCACCAGGAGTGTGGGGAGTGAAGCTTTCTTT; CDR3: CASTRSVGSEAFF
J: TRBJ2-1; D: NA; size: few; V: TRBV14; DNA: TGTGCCAGCAGCTCCCTGCCCAATGAGCAGTTCTTC; CDR3: CASSSLPNEQFF
J: TRBJ1-5; D: NA; size: NA; V: TRBV6-4; DNA: TGTGCCAGCAGGGCCGATGAGGGTTTCAATCAGCCCCAGCATTTT; CDR3: CASRADEGFNQPQHF
J: TRBJ1-3; D: NA; size: NA; V: TRBV6-1; DNA: TGTGCCAGCAGTGACCTGTGGGACGGCTCTGGAAACACCATATATTTT; CDR3: CASSDLWDGSGNTIYF
J: TRBJ2-7; D: NA; size: NA; V: TRBV4-3; DNA: TGCGCCAGCAGCCACCGACAGGTCCCGGGCTACGAGCAGTACTTC; CDR3: CASSHRQVPGYEQYF
J: TRBJ2-1; D: TRBD2; size: NA; V: TRBV4-3; DNA: TGCGCCAGCAGCCGGATGGCGGGGGACAATGAGCAGTTCTTC; CDR3: CASSRMAGDNEQFF
J: TRBJ1-2; D: NA; size: NA; V: TRBV7-6; DNA: TGTGCCAGCAGCTTAGCTCCCCGCTATGGCTACACCTTC; CDR3: CASSLAPRYGYTF
J: TRBJ2-1; D: TRBD2; size: NA; V: TRBV6-5; DNA: TGTGCCAGCAGGAACCAGGGACTAGCGGGGGTCGAGCAGTTCTTC; CDR3: CASRNQGLAGVEQFF
J: TRBJ1-2; D: NA; size: once; V: TRBV5-1; DNA: TGCGCCAGCAGTAACCACGAAGGCTATGGCTACACCTTC; CDR3: CASSNHEGYGYTF
J: TRBJ2-5; D: NA; size: NA; V: TRBV5-6; DNA: TGTGCCAGCAGCTTGGAAAGGGCCGGGACCCAGTACTTC; CDR3: CASSLERAGTQYF
J: TRBJ2-7; D: NA; size: NA; V: TRBV28; DNA: TGTGCCAGCAGTTACTACGATCGGGGTGGGGAGCAGTACTTC; CDR3: CASSYYDRGGEQYF
J: TRBJ2-7; D: NA; size: NA; V: TRBV28; DNA: TGTGCCAGCAGGGGCCTCACCTACGAGCAGTACTTC; CDR3: CASRGLTYEQYF
J: TRBJ2-7; D: NA; size: NA; V: TRBV28; DNA: TGTGCCAGCAGTTTAATTAACAACTACGAGCAGTACTTC; CDR3: CASSLINNYEQYF
J: TRBJ1-1; D: NA; size: NA; V: TRBV19; DNA: TGTGCCAGTAGTCCATGGGGGAGAGTGAACACTGAAGCTTTCTTT; CDR3: CASSPWGRVNTEAFF
J: TRBJ2-1; D: NA; size: NA; V: TRBV19; DNA: TGTGCCAGTAGCCCTTCCCCCATTTCTGGGCAGTTCTTC; CDR3: CASSPSPISGQFF
J: TRBJ1-5; D: NA; size: NA; V: TRBV19; DNA: TGTGCCAGTACCCATAGGGGCAATCAGCCCCAGCATTTT; CDR3: CASTHRGNQPQHF
J: TRBJ2-3; D: NA; size: once; V: TRBV30; DNA: TGTGCCTGGAGCTCATATGGACCCACAGATACGCAGTATTTT; CDR3: CAWSSYGPTDTQYF
J: TRBJ1-5; D: NA; size: NA; V: TRBV4-1; DNA: TGCGCCAGCAGCCAAGTACAGGGTACTCAGCCCCAGCATTTT; CDR3: CASSQVQGTQPQHF
J: TRBJ2-1; D: TRBD1; size: NA; V: TRBV10-1; DNA: TGCGCCAGCAGCTCCCCAGAGACAGGGACCCCGTTTGAGCAGTTCTTC; CDR3: CASSSPETGTPFEQFF
J: TRBJ2-1; D: NA; size: NA; V: TRBV27; DNA: TGTGCCAACAAGCAGAGCTCCTACAATGAGCAGTTCTTC; CDR3: CANKQSSYNEQFF
J: TRBJ2-3; D: NA; size: NA; V: TRBV6-6; DNA: TGTGCCAGCAAACGGGGGAACACAGATACGCAGTATTTT; CDR3: CASKRGNTDTQYF
J: TRBJ2-3; D: NA; size: once; V: TRBV19; DNA: TGTGCCAGTAGTATGTTCGTCGGTGGCGCAGATACGCAGTATTTT; CDR3: CASSMFVGGADTQYF
J: TRBJ2-5; D: NA; size: NA; V: TRBV2; DNA: TGTGCCAGCAGTGAAGTTCGGGGAGAGACCCAGTACTTC; CDR3: CASSEVRGETQYF
J: TRBJ2-7; D: NA; size: NA; V: TRBV9; DNA: TGTGCCAGCAGCGTAACCCCCTCCTACGAGCAGTACTTC; CDR3: CASSVTPSYEQYF
J: TRBJ2-5; D: TRBD1; size: NA; V: TRBV19; DNA: TGTGCCAGTACCGCCTATCTGGGACAGCAAGAGACCCAGTACTTC; CDR3: CASTAYLGQQETQYF
J: TRBJ1-6; D: NA; size: NA; V: TRBV3-1/TRBV3-2; DNA: TGTGCCAGCAGCCAAGAGATGAGCGGGACACCCCTCCACTTT; CDR3: CASSQEMSGTPLHF
J: TRBJ2-7; D: NA; size: NA; V: TRBV11-2; DNA: TGTGCCAGCCTTGGATTTGGGGGGACAACCTACGAGCAGTACTTC; CDR3: CASLGFGGTTYEQYF
J: TRBJ2-5; D: TRBD2; size: NA; V: TRBV6-2/TRBV6-3; DNA: TGTGCCAGCAGTTATTCTAGCGGGGGGGCCTGGGAGACCCAGTACTTC; CDR3: CASSYSSGGAWETQYF
J: TRBJ1-1; D: NA; size: NA; V: TRBV30; DNA: TGTGCCTGGAGTGTTTCAGGGTGGGTCACTGAAGCTTTCTTT; CDR3: CAWSVSGWVTEAFF
J: TRBJ1-5; D: TRBD1; size: NA; V: TRBV2; DNA: TGTGCCAGCAGTGATCCCCCGGACAGGCGGGATCAGCCCCAGCATTTT; CDR3: CASSDPPDRRDQPQHF
J: TRBJ2-5; D: NA; size: NA; V: TRBV7-8; DNA: TGTGCCAGCAAGGCGAGGGCGCGGGAGACCCAGTACTTC; CDR3: CASKARARETQYF
J: TRBJ2-2; D: NA; size: NA; V: TRBV6-2/TRBV6-3; DNA: TGTGCCAGCAGTTACAACAGATTAGCCGGGGAGCTGTTTTTT; CDR3: CASSYNRLAGELFF
J: TRBJ1-1; D: TRBD1; size: NA; V: TRBV18; DNA: TGTGCCAGCTCATCTACCGGGACAGAGAACACTGAAGCTTTCTTT; CDR3: CASSSTGTENTEAFF